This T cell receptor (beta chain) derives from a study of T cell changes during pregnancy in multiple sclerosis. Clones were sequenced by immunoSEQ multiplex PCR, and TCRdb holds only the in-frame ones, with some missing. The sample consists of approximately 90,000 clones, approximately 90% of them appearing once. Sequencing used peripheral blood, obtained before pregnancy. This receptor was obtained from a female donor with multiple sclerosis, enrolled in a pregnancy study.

This CDR3 is CASSPGTAGILEKLFF. The CDR3 bases are TGTGCCAGCAGTCCTGGGACAGCTGGGATTTTGGAAAAACTGTTTTTT. This chain uses TRBV25-1 with TRBJ1-4; TRBD1 aligns across 7 bases. The CDR3 length is 16 residues. J gave up 8 bases and V 5 bases, and 14 bases lay outside the gene matches. CDR1 is MGHDK and CDR2 is SYGVNS in the germline V gene.